Below are 32 T cell receptor beta chains sequenced from a single sample in a study of patients and donors after allogeneic stem cell transplantation. TCRdb analysed the RT-PCR reads with MiXCR anew, one entry per CDR3 protein. Of about a million distinct CDR3 sequences listed, more than 15% were seen once; the top ten hold around 6%. The sample was blood, either unsorted or a sorted T cell fraction (not recorded which). The source is a human donor who was either an allogeneic HSCT recipient or a stem cell or donor lymphocyte infusion donor (not recorded which). It is not recorded whose cells these are; they may come from a transplant donor.

This clonotype showed up many times. This chain uses TRBV14 with TRBJ2-2; no clear D gene. CDR3 size: 13 residues. Germline lookup yields CDR1 SGHDN and CDR2 FVKESK. Trimming cost V 1 base and J 5 bases, with 5 bases left between them. The DNA of the CDR3 is TGTGCCAGCAGCCAAGTTGCGACCGGGGAGCTGTTTTTT. Residues: CASSQVATGELFF.

There are a few counts of this clonotype. The rearrangement joins TRBV5-1 to TRBJ2-5; D possibly corresponds to TRBD2 (6 bases). The CDR3 runs 16 residues. Germline CDR1 reads SGHRS; CDR2 reads YFSETQ. Trimming left V 0 bases short and J 3 bases short, with 15 bases between. DNA for the CDR3: TGCGCCAGCAGCTTGGGGGCTAGCGCATCCAAAGAGACCCAGTACTTC. Its translation is CASSLGASASKETQYF.

This clonotype has a handful of counts. This chain joins TRBV29-1 and TRBJ1-2, with D hard to call. The V and J ends lost 3 bases and 3 bases respectively, with 11 bases between them. CDR1 and CDR2 (germline): SQVTM, ANQGSEA. The CDR3 is made up of 13 amino acids. The CDR3 nucleotides read TGCAGCGTTGAGGACCCGAGGTACTATGGCTACACCTTC. Residues: CSVEDPRYYGYTF.

This clonotype was picked up many times. V usage is TRBV12-3 or TRBV12-4 and J usage is TRBJ1-2, with 11 bases identical to TRBD1. This CDR3 is built from 14 residues. V lost 4 bases to trimming and J lost 6 bases; unmatched junction nucleotides: 4. The CDR3 loop reads CASSWDRGTHGYTF. The CDR3 DNA follows: TGTGCCAGCAGTTGGGACAGGGGGACCCATGGCTACACCTTC.

The CDR3 DNA is TGTGCCAGTAGAACAGCGGGAGGGCCTTGGGAGCAGTTCTTC. Translating gives CASRTAGGPWEQFF. The chain joins TRBV19 to TRBJ2-1; 10 nucleotides match TRBD2. The CDR3 has 14 residues. The germline gives CDR1 LNHDA, CDR2 SQIVND (reference sequence). The V and J ends lost 6 bases and 10 bases, in that order; junction bases with no gene match: 9.

The chain links TRBV11-1 to TRBJ2-5, with TRBD2 matching 11 bases. Germline CDR1 and CDR2: SGHAT and FQDESV (reference sequence). The CDR3 length is 18 residues. Unmatched junction bases numbered 14, after V lost 4 bases and J lost 4 bases. CDR3 nucleotide sequence: TGTGCCAGCAGCTCGATGGGCAGACTAGCGGGATTAAGAGAGACCCAGTACTTC. It specifies CASSSMGRLAGLRETQYF.

The gene calls are TRBV27 and TRBJ2-7, with 10 bases lining up with TRBD2. This CDR3 has 15 residues. Germline lookup yields CDR1 MNHEY and CDR2 SMNVEV (reference sequence). Germline trimming cut 6 bases from V and 1 base from J; bases unmatched to any gene: 6. The CDR3 sequence: CASSASGSMSYEQYF. In DNA, the CDR3 is TGTGCCAGCAGCGCTAGCGGGAGCATGTCCTACGAGCAGTACTTC.

The V and J genes are TRBV15 and TRBJ2-2; D gene unclear. Trimming shortened V by 0 bases and J by 6 bases, and 8 bases separated the two germline ends. Germline CDR1 reads LNHNV; CDR2 reads YYDKDF (reference sequence). This CDR3 spans 14 amino acids. CDR3 loop: CATSRDLVAGELFF. The CDR3 coding sequence is TGTGCCACCAGCAGAGATCTTGTCGCCGGGGAGCTGTTTTTT.

This sequence joins TRBV7-2 and TRBJ2-7; 8 nucleotides line up with TRBD2. The CDR3 runs to 17 residues. V was pared by 5 bases and J by 2 bases, with 14 bases of the junction left unmatched. The germline CDR1 and CDR2 sequences are SGHTA and FQGNSA. CDR3 sequence reads: CASSPHDGGTSPYEQYF. CDR3 coding DNA: TGTGCCAGCAGCCCCCACGACGGCGGGACTAGTCCCTACGAGCAGTACTTC.

J is TRBJ2-7 and V is TRBV2; D ambiguous. The germline V gene has CDR1 SNHLY and CDR2 FYNNEI. Trimming left V 1 base short and J 7 bases short, with 11 bases between. The CDR3 has 13 residues. This chain's CDR3 is CASSEELVGEQYF. CDR3 coding DNA: TGTGCCAGCAGTGAAGAACTCGTAGGGGAGCAGTACTTC.

This clonotype was detected only a few times. The V and J genes are TRBV27 and TRBJ2-3, with 8 positions matching TRBD2. The V and J ends lost 3 bases and 7 bases, in that order; junction bases with no gene match: 3. The CDR3 is 13 residues long. Per germline, CDR1 MNHEY and CDR2 SMNVEV (reference sequence). CDR3 in DNA: TGTGCCAGCAGTTTTGGACTAGCAAATACGCAGTATTTT. Translation gives CASSFGLANTQYF.

The CDR3 region has the DNA TGTGCCAGCATTAACGCAGGGAACTACGAGCAGTACTTC. Translation: CASINAGNYEQYF. The J gene is TRBJ2-7, the V gene TRBV6-1; weak D call: TRBD1 (5 bases). Trimming pared 7 bases from V and 3 bases from J, leaving 13 bases between. The CDR3 has 13 residues. Germline loops: CDR1 MNHNS, CDR2 SASEGT.

This clonotype was seen only once. The chain couples TRBV20-1 to TRBJ2-7; 10 nucleotides match TRBD2. The CDR3 has 15 amino acids. Germline V gene data show CDR1 as DFQATT and CDR2 as SNEGSKA (reference sequence). The V and J ends lost 2 bases and 0 bases, in that order; junction bases with no gene match: 4. CDR3 sequence: CSARLAGGFSYEQYF. The CDR3, as DNA: TGCAGTGCTAGATTAGCGGGAGGATTCTCCTACGAGCAGTACTTC.

In its sample, this clonotype was seen a few times. V gene TRBV20-1 combines with J gene TRBJ1-1; no firm D call. CDR1 is DFQATT and CDR2 is SNEGSKA in the germline V gene (reference sequence). The CDR3 length is 13 residues. V shed 3 bases and J shed 2 bases, with 10 bases lying between them. For the CDR3, the DNA is TGCAGTGCTAGCCTCAGAGATAACACTGAAGCTTTCTTT. Translation: CSASLRDNTEAFF.

The genes are TRBV5-1 and TRBJ2-1, with D hard to call. The CDR3 loop spans 15 amino acids. Germline V gene sequence: CDR1 SGHRS, CDR2 YFSETQ. Between the trimmed V and J ends, which lost 5 bases and 5 bases, there was a span of 17 bases. In DNA form, the CDR3 reads TGCGCCAGCAGGTCAGGATTCCTCCTACACAATGAGCAGTTCTTC. It translates to CASRSGFLLHNEQFF.

The rearrangement joins TRBV25-1 to TRBJ2-4; D uncertain. There are 15 residues in the CDR3. The germline V and J ends were trimmed by 1 base and 4 bases, with 11 bases remaining between them. CDR1 and CDR2 from the germline V gene are MGHDK and SYGVNS. The CDR3 nucleotides are TGTGCCAGCAGTGAATTTGGAGAAAATAAAAACATTCAGTACTTC. The encoded protein is CASSEFGENKNIQYF.

There are a few counts of this clonotype. V usage is TRBV4-1 and J usage is TRBJ2-7; 9 positions agree with TRBD2. This CDR3 has 15 residues. From germline, CDR1 is MGHRA and CDR2 YSYEKL. V lost 1 base to trimming and J lost 5 bases; unmatched junction nucleotides: 6. The CDR3 is CASSQVSREGHEQYF. CDR3 nucleotides: TGCGCCAGCAGCCAAGTGTCGCGGGAGGGTCACGAGCAGTACTTC.

The table lists this clonotype with a few counts. The V call is TRBV12-3 or TRBV12-4, the J call TRBJ2-2, with D perhaps matching TRBD1 (6 bases). Trimming pared 3 bases from V and 7 bases from J, leaving 15 bases between. The CDR3 totals 15 residues. The CDR3 DNA is TGTGCCAGCAGTTTTCGCACAGGACAGCACGGGGAGCTGTTTTTT. Amino acids: CASSFRTGQHGELFF.

This clonotype appeared many times. The V call is TRBV12-3 or TRBV12-4, the J call TRBJ1-1, with TRBD1 as a possible D gene (5 bases). The CDR3 consists of 14 residues. V lost 6 bases to trimming and J lost 2 bases, with 13 bases between them. This chain's CDR3 is CASSRDGRNTEAFF. CDR3 DNA: TGTGCCAGCAGCCGGGACGGACGAAACACTGAAGCTTTCTTT.

The table lists this clonotype with a few counts. The chain joins TRBV6-2 or TRBV6-3 to TRBJ1-2, with D perhaps matching TRBD1 (6 bases). V was trimmed by 7 bases and J by 2 bases, leaving 8 bases between them. CDR1 is MNHEY and CDR2 is SVGEGT in the germline V gene. The CDR3 length is 12 residues. The CDR3 DNA follows: TGTGCCAGCAATCAGGGGAACTATGGCTACACCTTC. Translation: CASNQGNYGYTF.

This clonotype has a handful of counts. This chain joins TRBV20-1 and TRBJ1-5; D call uncertain. Germline loops: CDR1 DFQATT, CDR2 SNEGSKA (reference sequence). Trimming took 1 base from V and 7 from J, leaving 8 bases between them. The CDR3 runs to 12 residues. The CDR3 loop reads CSARAGKQPQHF. DNA of the CDR3: TGCAGTGCTAGAGCGGGGAAACAGCCCCAGCATTTT.

The chain couples TRBV12-5 to TRBJ2-5; D perhaps matches TRBD2 (5 bases). Germline V gene data show CDR1 as LGHNT and CDR2 as FRNRAP. The CDR3 is 15 residues long. V was clipped by 0 bases and J by 2 bases, with 10 bases between them. The CDR3 region is CASGLVSGGQETQYF. The CDR3 nucleotides are TGTGCTAGTGGTTTGGTCTCTGGCGGGCAAGAGACCCAGTACTTC.

This clonotype was seen a few times. This chain links TRBV3-1 with TRBJ1-2; no clear D gene. The CDR3 is 13 amino acids. Between the trimmed V and J ends, which lost 1 base and 8 bases, there was a span of 11 bases. CDR1 is LGHDT and CDR2 is YNNKEL in the germline V gene (reference sequence). CDR3 in amino acids: CASSQALGKGYTF. The CDR3 coding sequence is TGTGCCAGCAGCCAAGCCTTGGGGAAAGGCTACACCTTC.

This sequence joins TRBV12-3 or TRBV12-4 and TRBJ2-3, with D possibly being TRBD2 (7 bases). CDR3 size: 15 residues. V lost 6 bases to trimming and J lost 8 bases, with 21 bases between them. CDR3 nucleotides: TGTGCCAGCAGCGACAGGTTGTGGGGGGGAGGTACGCAGTATTTT. This translates into CASSDRLWGGGTQYF.

The chain uses TRBV6-2 or TRBV6-3 and TRBJ1-1; no firm D call. This CDR3 comprises 12 residues. V was clipped by 7 bases and J by 1 base, with 7 bases between them. Germline V lookup: CDR1 MNHEY, CDR2 SVGEGT. CDR3 bases: TGTGCCAGCACCCCGGGGAACACTGAAGCTTTCTTT. Translated: CASTPGNTEAFF.

This clonotype has only a few counts. The chain combines TRBV6-4 with TRBJ1-2, with TRBD1 matching over 8 bases. CDR1 is MRHNA, CDR2 SNTAGT, per germline. This CDR3 comprises 13 residues. With 7 bases clipped from V and 0 bases from J, the junction kept 1 base outside the gene matches. This CDR3 reads CASTTGANYGYTF. The CDR3 coding sequence is TGTGCCAGCACGACAGGGGCTAACTATGGCTACACCTTC.

This clonotype was picked up a small number of times. This chain joins TRBV7-8 and TRBJ2-1; 7 nucleotides agree with TRBD2. CDR1 is SGHVS and CDR2 is FQNEAQ in the germline V gene. J was trimmed by 13 bases and V by 4 bases; bases with no gene match: 13. The CDR3 runs to 14 residues. CDR3 loop: CASSSKGLPSGQFF. The CDR3 DNA reads TGTGCCAGCAGCTCAAAGGGGTTGCCTAGCGGACAGTTCTTC.

This clonotype has more than one count but fewer than ten. This may be a read error, as it is one base from a much larger clone. The chain joins TRBV27 to TRBJ1-1; the D is unclear. The CDR3 contains 13 residues. Trimming stripped 1 base from V and 1 base from J, with 4 bases between. Germline assignment: CDR1 MNHEY and CDR2 SMNVEV (reference sequence). CDR3 protein: CASSLWPNTEAFF. CDR3 DNA: TGTGCCAGCAGTTTATGGCCGAACACTGAAGCTTTCTTT.

V is TRBV6-1 and J is TRBJ1-2, with unresolved D. CDR1 is MNHNS, CDR2 SASEGT, per germline. This CDR3 contains 14 residues. V gave up 5 bases and J gave up 4 bases, with 14 bases separating them. CDR3 amino acids: CASSRGGSSYGYTF. The CDR3 bases are TGTGCCAGCAGTCGTGGAGGCTCTTCCTATGGCTACACCTTC.

In its sample, this clonotype was seen a few times. The rearrangement links TRBV4-2 to TRBJ2-3; TRBD2 aligns across 9 bases. Trimming took 3 bases from V and 5 from J; bases not matched to a gene: 6. Germline lookup yields CDR1 LGHNA and CDR2 YNFKEQ. This CDR3 is 15 amino acids long. Here the CDR3 reads CASSQLAGDRDTQYF. The CDR3 DNA reads TGTGCCAGCAGCCAGTTAGCGGGAGATAGAGATACGCAGTATTTT.

The rearrangement links TRBV6-4 to TRBJ1-1; 7 bases fit TRBD1. Germline CDR1 reads MRHNA; CDR2 reads SNTAGT. Unmatched junction bases numbered 1, after V lost 0 bases and J lost 6 bases. This CDR3 comprises 13 residues. CDR3 nucleotide sequence: TGTGCCAGCAGTGACTCAGGGGGCTCTGAAGCTTTCTTT. Its protein product is CASSDSGGSEAFF.

This clonotype was counted a few times. The rearrangement uses TRBV7-2 and TRBJ2-1, with 10 bases lining up with TRBD2. Germline assignment: CDR1 SGHTA and CDR2 FQGNSA. This CDR3 comprises 16 residues. After removal of 1 base from V and 9 bases from J, the junction contained 9 bases not matched to a gene. CDR3 DNA: TGTGCCAGCAGCTTAGTTGCTAGCGGGAGTTCTAGTGAGCAGTTCTTC. Translated, it gives CASSLVASGSSSEQFF. Combining the CDR3 with reference TRBV7-2 and TRBJ2-1 gives the whole variable domain GAGVSQSPSNKVTEKGKDVELRCDPISGHTALYWYRQSLGQGLEFLIYFQGNSAPDKSGLPSDRFSAERTGGSVSTLTIQRTQQEDSAVYLCASSLVASGSSSEQFFGPGTRLTVL.